These 26 T cell receptor beta chains came from one sample sequenced in a study of T cell responses to AZD1222 COVID-19 vaccine. Sequencing used immunoSEQ multiplex PCR; TCRdb keeps in-frame clones, though not all of them. The sample lists 85,000 to 100,000 clones; 80% to 90% were seen once. Source: peripheral blood, taken on day 0 of AZD1222 vaccination. Receptor source: an adult in good health.

V gene TRBV2 combines with J gene TRBJ1-2; TRBD1 agrees at 9 bases. The germline V gene encodes CDR1 SNHLY and CDR2 FYNNEI. The CDR3 runs 13 residues. V lost 4 bases to trimming and J lost 6 bases; unmatched junction nucleotides: 3. Here the CDR3 DNA reads TGTGCCAGCAGTGCTACAGGGGGCAATGGCTACACCTTC. Translating gives CASSATGGNGYTF. The full variable domain, rest sourced from reference TRBV2 and TRBJ1-2, is EPEVTQTPSHQVTQMGQEVILRCVPISNHLYFYWYRQILGQKVEFLVSFYNNEISEKSEIFDDQFSVERPDGSNFTLKIRSTKLEDSAMYFCASSATGGNGYTFGSGTRLTVV.

This chain uses TRBV7-8 with TRBJ1-6, with D tentatively TRBD1 (5 bases). The V gene's germline CDR1 is SGHVS and CDR2 FQNEAQ. This CDR3 region has 20 residues. V lost 1 base and J 0 bases, leaving 19 bases between the germline ends. The DNA for the CDR3 is TGTGCCAGCAGCTTAGTTGCGGGTTGGGACGGCAGCTCCTATAATTCACCCCTCCACTTT. Residues: CASSLVAGWDGSSYNSPLHF.

The V call is TRBV30, the J call TRBJ2-1; no clear D. This CDR3 is 12 amino acids long. Germline loops: CDR1 GTSNPN, CDR2 SVGIG (reference sequence). V lost 3 bases and J 7 bases, leaving 10 bases between the germline ends. CDR3 amino acids: CAWSPTENEQFF. The CDR3 bases are TGTGCCTGGAGCCCCACAGAAAATGAGCAGTTCTTC.

The chain links TRBV19 to TRBJ2-5; no definite D call. This CDR3 has 12 residues. Trimming cost V 6 bases and J 4 bases, with 9 bases left between them. Germline-derived CDR1 and CDR2 are LNHDA and SQIVND (reference sequence). CDR3 nucleotides: TGTGCCAGTAGGTCGAGAGGAGAGACCCAGTACTTC. Its translation: CASRSRGETQYF.

V is TRBV2 and J is TRBJ2-1; D may correspond to TRBD1 or TRBD2 (5 bases each). CDR3 size: 14 residues. In germline, CDR1 is SNHLY, CDR2 FYNNEI. V was clipped by 4 bases and J by 8 bases, with 15 bases between them. The DNA of the CDR3 is TGTGCCAGCAGTGCCAGGGACGGGCCTGATGAGCAGTTCTTC. Its protein product is CASSARDGPDEQFF.

The chain combines TRBV5-4 with TRBJ2-5; the match to TRBD1 covers 11 bases. Trimming removed 0 bases from V and 4 bases from J; junction bases left unmatched: 2. CDR1 is SGHNT and CDR2 is YYREEE in the germline V gene (reference sequence). CDR3 length: 15 residues. Here the CDR3 DNA reads TGTGCCAGCAGCTTGGCCGGACAGGGGGCAGAGACCCAGTACTTC. It codes for CASSLAGQGAETQYF.

This chain uses TRBV2 with TRBJ1-1; TRBD1 might be the D (5 bases). Germline V gene sequence: CDR1 SNHLY, CDR2 FYNNEI. The CDR3 consists of 15 residues. V dropped 8 bases and J dropped 1 base, with 17 bases sitting between them. The CDR3 DNA is TGTGCCAGCCTGGCGGAGGGGCTTGAGAACACTGAAGCTTTCTTT. Amino acids: CASLAEGLENTEAFF.

The chain uses TRBV12-3 or TRBV12-4 and TRBJ2-7, with D hard to call. Trimming shortened V by 5 bases and J by 3 bases, and 5 bases separated the two germline ends. CDR3 length: 11 amino acids. The CDR3 region is CASSNGYEQYF. The CDR3, as DNA: TGTGCCAGCAGTAACGGCTACGAGCAGTACTTC.

The chain joins TRBV27 to TRBJ2-1; possibly TRBD2 for D (5 bases). The ends were cut back, 11 bases at V and 7 bases at J, with 12 bases in the middle. CDR1 and CDR2 from the germline V gene are MNHEY and SMNVEV (reference sequence). This CDR3 spans 11 amino acids. The CDR3 sequence: CACWTGNEQFF. The CDR3 bases are TGTGCCTGCTGGACTGGTAATGAGCAGTTCTTC.

V is TRBV7-8 and J is TRBJ1-5, with D tentatively TRBD1 (5 bases). Germline CDR1 SGHVS, CDR2 FQNEAQ. The CDR3 contains 14 residues. The V end was cut by 5 bases, the J end by 4 bases, with 12 bases between. The DNA for the CDR3 is TGTGCCAGCAGCCCTTCACAGGAGAATCAGCCCCAGCATTTT. It specifies CASSPSQENQPQHF.

The rearrangement uses TRBV19 and TRBJ2-7, with 10 bases that match TRBD1. Germline V gene sequence: CDR1 LNHDA, CDR2 SQIVND (reference sequence). The V gene end was trimmed by 5 bases and the J gene end by 4 bases; junction bases not matched to a gene: 8. This CDR3 has 15 amino acids. CDR3 amino acids: CASSAAGTGDYEQYF. The CDR3 bases are TGTGCCAGTAGTGCTGCCGGGACAGGGGATTACGAGCAGTACTTC.

The chain couples TRBV5-5 to TRBJ2-7; D gene uncertain. Germline V gives CDR1 SGHKS, CDR2 YYEKEE (reference sequence). V was clipped by 0 bases and J by 3 bases, with 10 bases between them. This CDR3 has 14 amino acids. The CDR3 coding sequence is TGTGCCAGCAGCTTGGGGGCCTGGGACTACGAGCAGTACTTC. It yields the protein CASSLGAWDYEQYF.

The chain combines TRBV11-3 with TRBJ2-2, with D unclear. Germline V gives CDR1 SGHNT, CDR2 YENEEA. CDR3 length: 13 amino acids. Trimming pared 10 bases from V and 7 bases from J, leaving 16 bases between. CDR3 sequence reads: CAIQISRFGELFF. CDR3 coding DNA: TGTGCCATCCAAATATCAAGGTTCGGGGAGCTGTTTTTT.

The chain is built from TRBV20-1 and TRBJ1-2, with 8 positions matching TRBD1. CDR3 length: 13 residues. The V and J ends lost 3 bases and 7 bases, in that order; junction bases with no gene match: 7. Germline CDR1 and CDR2: DFQATT and SNEGSKA (reference sequence). CDR3 sequence reads: CSASTGGLSGYTF. As DNA, the CDR3 is TGCAGTGCTAGTACAGGGGGTTTGAGTGGCTACACCTTC.

The rearrangement joins TRBV5-4 to TRBJ2-3; 11 bases are shared with TRBD1. J gave up 5 bases and V 1 base, and 6 bases lay outside the gene matches. Germline V gene sequence: CDR1 SGHNT, CDR2 YYREEE (reference sequence). This CDR3 spans 16 amino acids. DNA of the CDR3: TGTGCCAGCAGCTTGAGGACAGGGGGCAAGGGAGATACGCAGTATTTT. Protein product: CASSLRTGGKGDTQYF.

This sequence joins TRBV6-2 or TRBV6-3 and TRBJ2-7; unclear D gene. The germline V and J ends were trimmed by 2 bases and 3 bases, with 5 bases remaining between them. There are 12 residues in the CDR3. Per the germline V gene, CDR1 is MNHEY and CDR2 is SVGEGT. The CDR3 DNA follows: TGTGCCAGCAGTTACCAGCTCTACGAGCAGTACTTC. Its protein is CASSYQLYEQYF.

This clone was counted between two and nine times. V and J are TRBV28 and TRBJ1-1; D is uncertain. The CDR3 loop spans 12 amino acids. The germline CDR1 and CDR2 sequences are MDHEN and SYDVKM. With 5 bases removed from V and 5 bases from J, the gap between germline ends came to 9 bases. CDR3 nucleotides: TGTGCCAGCAGTCCTACCTGGACTGAAGCTTTCTTT. It translates to CASSPTWTEAFF.

This clone was observed a few times. The rearrangement uses TRBV27 and TRBJ2-4; TRBD1 matches at 9 bases. CDR3 length: 15 amino acids. The junction had 17 bases not matched to a gene; V was cut back by 8 bases and J by 12 bases. Germline CDR1 is MNHEY and CDR2 is SMNVEV (reference sequence). DNA of the CDR3: TGTGCCAGCCGTAACCTTGCCGGGACAGGGACATCTCAGTACTTC. Encoded protein: CASRNLAGTGTSQYF.

This clone has more than one count but fewer than ten. The rearrangement links TRBV27 to TRBJ1-3; TRBD1 matches 7 bases. V shed 5 bases and J 2 bases; nucleotides not matched to a gene: 3. In germline, CDR1 is MNHEY, CDR2 SMNVEV (reference sequence). The CDR3 consists of 14 residues. The CDR3 region has the DNA TGTGCCAGCAGTAAAACAGGGGCTGGAAACACCATATATTTT. Its translation: CASSKTGAGNTIYF.

On this clone itself: This sample includes further DNA sequences coding for the same CDR3. V usage is TRBV19 and J usage is TRBJ1-3, with D unclear. The ends were cut back, 1 base at V and 4 bases at J, with 2 bases in the middle. Germline V gene sequence: CDR1 LNHDA, CDR2 SQIVND (reference sequence). The CDR3 sequence is 12 residues long. In DNA form, the CDR3 reads TGTGCCAGTAGTATAGGGGGAAACACCATATATTTT. Residues: CASSIGGNTIYF.

The chain employs TRBV7-2 and TRBJ1-6; TRBD1 matches at 8 bases. V lost 3 bases to trimming and J lost 10 bases; unmatched junction nucleotides: 8. Looked up from germline, CDR1 is SGHTA and CDR2 is FQGNSA. The CDR3 runs to 15 residues. This CDR3 reads CASSLDRASLSPLHF. DNA for the CDR3: TGTGCCAGCAGCTTGGACAGGGCATCGTTATCACCCCTCCACTTT.

The chain joins TRBV5-8 to TRBJ2-5; 7 bases agree with TRBD1. The trim removed 4 bases at V and 2 bases at J, leaving 8 bases unmatched. The germline V gene has CDR1 SGHTS and CDR2 YDEGEE. This CDR3 is 15 amino acids long. The CDR3 coding sequence is TGTGCCAGCAGCAGAACCCTACAGGGGCAAGAGACCCAGTACTTC. Protein sequence: CASSRTLQGQETQYF.

The V gene is TRBV7-8, the J gene TRBJ2-7; D ambiguous. The V end lost 1 base, the J end lost 3 bases, and 16 bases lay between the germline ends. This CDR3 region has 16 residues. From germline, CDR1 is SGHVS and CDR2 FQNEAQ. CDR3 in DNA: TGTGCCAGCAGCTTAGGGGCTACCGGGTTCGGCTACGAGCAGTACTTC. The encoded protein is CASSLGATGFGYEQYF.

The rearrangement links TRBV19 to TRBJ2-5; D might be TRBD1 (6 bases). From germline, CDR1 is LNHDA and CDR2 SQIVND (reference sequence). V lost 5 bases, J lost 2 bases, and 12 bases lay in between. The CDR3 loop spans 14 amino acids. In DNA form, the CDR3 reads TGTGCCAGTAGTTTAAGGGGGAATCAAGAGACCCAGTACTTC. Translating it yields CASSLRGNQETQYF.

V is TRBV29-1 and J is TRBJ2-2, with D possibly being TRBD2 (6 bases). The ends were cut back, 7 bases at V and 2 bases at J, with 14 bases in the middle. Germline CDR1 SQVTM, CDR2 ANQGSEA. There are 14 residues in the CDR3. The CDR3 bases are TGCAGCGCCCGAATCGGGGGAAACACCGGGGAGCTGTTTTTT. Translated, it gives CSARIGGNTGELFF.

V usage is TRBV27 and J usage is TRBJ1-5; D gene unclear. The CDR3 sequence is 16 residues long. Trimming cost V 2 bases and J 7 bases, with 18 bases left between them. Looked up from germline, CDR1 is MNHEY and CDR2 is SMNVEV (reference sequence). The CDR3 reads CASSLIGGLAEQPQHF. CDR3 DNA sequence: TGTGCCAGCAGTTTAATAGGTGGTTTGGCCGAACAGCCCCAGCATTTT.